The rows below give T cell receptor beta chains drawn from one sample of a study of shared T cell receptors in the human thymus. Assay: immunoSEQ multiplex PCR; the TCRdb copy retains only in-frame clones and omits some. The repertoire includes more than 550,000 clones, 80% to 90% of them detected once, and approximately 0.0097% sits in the top ten. The same specimen was also included in a second study, on human thymus T cells.

Sample: thymocytes. The receptors come from a boy under two years old with a congenital heart defect. CDR3s include the opening cysteine and the closing phenylalanine or tryptophan. The D gene is left open where the match is weak.

d_call	v_call	j_call	cdr3_aa
-	TRBV7-2	TRBJ2-5	CASSLVGGFQETQYF
TRBD2	TRBV19	TRBJ2-1	CASRRLAGVHEQFF
-	TRBV28	TRBJ2-1	CASSHPGSYNEQFF
-	TRBV14	TRBJ2-3	CASSQEGPGTDTQYF
-	TRBV28	TRBJ2-2	CATQRKGRTNTGELFF
-	TRBV2	TRBJ2-3	CASSVYGRSPTDTQYF
-	TRBV5-6	TRBJ2-5	CASSLSQDQETQYF
-	TRBV2	TRBJ2-7	CASRGGRYEQYF
TRBD2	TRBV4-3	TRBJ2-3	CASSQGPAGLRGVDTQYF
-	TRBV30	TRBJ2-3	CASRHWDSTDTQYF
-	TRBV27	TRBJ1-1	CASSPPEVDSTEAFF
-	TRBV12-2	TRBJ2-4	CASRDNCIQYF
-	TRBV6-1	TRBJ1-6	CASSPGTGRSPLHF
-	TRBV7-9	TRBJ2-1	CASSSHGPPRFGEQFF
TRBD1	TRBV19	TRBJ1-3	CASTPRTGPGNTIYF
TRBD1	TRBV2	TRBJ1-1	CASSEAMLQGRNTEAFF
TRBD2	TRBV5-1	TRBJ2-1	CASSLDPAGVEQFF
TRBD2	TRBV9	TRBJ2-7	CASSVANGTRLFEQYF
TRBD2	TRBV7-9	TRBJ2-1	CASSLGTSGGVVEQFF
TRBD2	TRBV28	TRBJ2-5	CARGGLAGVETQYF
-	TRBV9	TRBJ2-1	CASSPWASNAYNEQFF
-	TRBV9	TRBJ2-1	CASSVEGSGEGEQFF
TRBD1	TRBV4-1	TRBJ1-2	CASSQRTNRGANYGYTF
-	TRBV2	TRBJ1-5	CASDLEGEGGNQPQHF
-	TRBV9	TRBJ1-3	CASSVDGGTGNTIYF
-	TRBV29-1	TRBJ2-1	CSGRPRTSNEQFF
TRBD2	TRBV6-4	TRBJ2-1	CASSSVAGRGISYNEQFF
-	TRBV5-6	TRBJ2-5	CASSTPAGIQETQYF
TRBD2	TRBV9	TRBJ2-1	CASSVSGVEQFF
TRBD1	TRBV11-3	TRBJ2-5	CASSERQGETQYF
-	TRBV21-1	TRBJ2-2	CASSITSRGTGELFF
-	TRBV2	TRBJ1-1	CASAPNGTEAFF
TRBD1	TRBV30	TRBJ2-7	CAWRQGGEQYF
TRBD1	TRBV6-5	TRBJ1-1	CASSYSGGPSTEAFF
-	TRBV15	TRBJ1-4	CATSRDLGKGLLATNEKLFF
TRBD2	TRBV7-3	TRBJ2-3	CASSSRHPGLAGEHTDTQYF
TRBD1	TRBV27	TRBJ1-6	CASNRHGTDYNSPLHF
-	TRBV27	TRBJ2-6	CASSLFLHSSGANVLTF
-	TRBV4-3	TRBJ1-1	CASSQDWNPGKNTEAFF
TRBD1	TRBV6-6	TRBJ1-5	CASTSPRDRYNQPQHF
-	TRBV15	TRBJ2-4	CATSGTEPTLAKNIQYF
-	TRBV5-1	TRBJ2-1	CASSANNEQFF
-	TRBV7-9	TRBJ1-4	CASSLYPWREKLFF
-	TRBV29-1	TRBJ2-1	CSVDRTGSAYNEQFF
TRBD1	TRBV5-1	TRBJ2-7	CASRYQTGTGDCEQYF
TRBD2	TRBV15	TRBJ2-7	CATSPRVGTSGSYEQYF